A selection of T cell receptor beta chains follows, all from one sample in a study of graft-versus-host responses after intestinal transplantation. Profiling relied on immunoSEQ multiplex PCR, and the TCRdb table lists in-frame clones only, not all of them. The table has under 45,000 clones, over 85% seen once. This specimen was PBMCs, taken around 280 days after transplant. The receptors here all came from a human patient who received an intestinal transplant, so some T cells may come from the graft donor. CDR3s include the opening cysteine and the closing phenylalanine or tryptophan. A D gene is named only where the DNA matches it firmly. The listing skips clone size in some rows; elsewhere it reads once, few, many or a size class.

cdr3_nt cdr3_aa j_call d_call v_call clone_size
TGTGCCAGCAGTGATGTGACCCACTCAAGGTACGAGCAGTACTTC CASSDVTHSRYEQYF TRBJ2-7 - TRBV2 -
TGTGCCAGTAATCGGGAGGGCGGCTACACCTTC CASNREGGYTF TRBJ1-2 - TRBV19 -
TGTGCCAGCAGCTTCTTCGGGGGACACCGGAGGGAGACCCAGTACTTC CASSFFGGHRRETQYF TRBJ2-5 - TRBV5-8 -
TGTGCCAGCAGCTTAGCCAGGGGTCAAGAGACCCAGTACTTC CASSLARGQETQYF TRBJ2-5 - TRBV7-9 -
TGTGCCAGCCGGCGTTCGGGCCAAGAGACCCAGTACTTC CASRRSGQETQYF TRBJ2-5 - TRBV6-1 -
TGTGCCAGCATGCGAGCTGGGGTGGACACTGAAGCTTTCTTT CASMRAGVDTEAFF TRBJ1-1 - TRBV7-6 -
TGTGCCAGCAGCCCCCTCCGCGGGGGGGACAATGAGCAGTTCTTC CASSPLRGGDNEQFF TRBJ2-1 TRBD2 TRBV4-2 -
TGTGCCAGCAGCCAAGAGAGTTGGCGGGGACGGAGCTGGGAGACCCAGTACTTC CASSQESWRGRSWETQYF TRBJ2-5 - TRBV14 -
TGTGCCAGCAGCTTAGCGACACTAGCGGGTAGCTCCTACAATGAGCAGTTCTTC CASSLATLAGSSYNEQFF TRBJ2-1 TRBD2 TRBV7-9 -
TGTGCCAGTAGTATCACAGGGGGGAGCAATGAGCAGTTCTTC CASSITGGSNEQFF TRBJ2-1 TRBD1 TRBV19 -
TGTGCCAGCAGCCCGCTTGCCGCAGCGGGGGAAGAGACCCAGTACTTC CASSPLAAAGEETQYF TRBJ2-5 TRBD2 TRBV9 -
TGCGCCAGCAGAGGGGGGGACCTATTAATGAACACTGAAGCTTTCTTT CASRGGDLLMNTEAFF TRBJ1-1 - TRBV5-1 few
TGTGCCAGCAGCCGGACTAGCGGGGGAAGAAGTCCCTACGAGCAGTACTTC CASSRTSGGRSPYEQYF TRBJ2-7 TRBD2 TRBV4-2 -
TGTGCCAGTATATCCAATGAAAAACTGTTTTTT CASISNEKLFF TRBJ1-4 - TRBV19 few
TGTGCCAGCAGTGCCTTGGCAGGGGGCACAGATACGCAGTATTTT CASSALAGGTDTQYF TRBJ2-3 - TRBV6-4 -
TGCGCCAACACTTTACCGGGACCTACCTCTGGGGCCAACGTCCTGACTTTC CANTLPGPTSGANVLTF TRBJ2-6 - TRBV10-1 -
TGTGCCAGCAGTTCATCCTTTAGCACAGATACGCAGTATTTT CASSSSFSTDTQYF TRBJ2-3 - TRBV6-6 once
TGTGCCAGCAGCTTAGGGGTAGCAGAACGGACTGAAGCTTTCTTT CASSLGVAERTEAFF TRBJ1-1 - TRBV7-9 -
TGCGCCAGCAGCCAATCCCCGGGACAGGGAGATTTCGAGCAGTACTTC CASSQSPGQGDFEQYF TRBJ2-7 TRBD1 TRBV4-1 -
TGTGCCATCAGTGAAGGACTAGCGGGGGGCTTAGCCAAAAACATTCAGTACTTC CAISEGLAGGLAKNIQYF TRBJ2-4 TRBD2 TRBV10-3 -
TGTGCCAGCAGCCCTCAGGACAGGTCTGGAAACACCATATATTTT CASSPQDRSGNTIYF TRBJ1-3 TRBD1 TRBV7-2 few
TGTGCCAGCAGTCCTGCTAGCGGGGGCCGAAACACCGGGGAGCTGTTTTTT CASSPASGGRNTGELFF TRBJ2-2 TRBD2 TRBV7-6 -
TGTGCCTGGGCCCCACTTAGGGGACAGGGCCCTGAAGCTTTCTTT CAWAPLRGQGPEAFF TRBJ1-1 TRBD1 TRBV30 -
TGCAGCGTGGAAGGACAGGGGGCCGGCTATGGCTACACCTTC CSVEGQGAGYGYTF TRBJ1-2 TRBD1 TRBV29-1 few
TGTGCCAGTAGTATTAGTCTAAGTTCACCCCTCCACTTT CASSISLSSPLHF TRBJ1-6 - TRBV19 once
TGTGCCAGCTCACCGGGACAGGGACTCGAGCAGTACTTC CASSPGQGLEQYF TRBJ2-7 TRBD1 TRBV18 -
TGTGCCAGCAGCTTGGGGGGGAGGGATGGCTACACCTTC CASSLGGRDGYTF TRBJ1-2 - TRBV5-4 few
TGTGCCAGCAGCGTAGTGGCAGGGGCTGAAGGCTACACCTTC CASSVVAGAEGYTF TRBJ1-2 - TRBV9 -
TGTGCCTGGAGTGTTGGACAGGGGGATAACACCGGGGAGCTGTTTTTT CAWSVGQGDNTGELFF TRBJ2-2 TRBD1 TRBV30 -
TGTGCCAGCTTAGTTTGGGGGACACCGACCTACGAGCAGTACTTC CASLVWGTPTYEQYF TRBJ2-7 - TRBV6-1 -